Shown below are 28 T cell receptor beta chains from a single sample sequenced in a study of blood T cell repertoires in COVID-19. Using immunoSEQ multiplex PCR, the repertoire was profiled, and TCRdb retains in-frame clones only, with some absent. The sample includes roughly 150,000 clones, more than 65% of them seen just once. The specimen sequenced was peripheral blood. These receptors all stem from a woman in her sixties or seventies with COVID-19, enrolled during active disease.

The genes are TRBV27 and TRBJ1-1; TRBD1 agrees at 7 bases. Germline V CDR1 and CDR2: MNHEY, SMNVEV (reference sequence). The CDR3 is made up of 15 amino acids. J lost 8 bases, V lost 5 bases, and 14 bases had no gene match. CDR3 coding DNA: TGTGCCAGCAGTCCTTCTCGGCCGGGACAGAGGGAAGCTTTCTTT. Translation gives CASSPSRPGQREAFF.

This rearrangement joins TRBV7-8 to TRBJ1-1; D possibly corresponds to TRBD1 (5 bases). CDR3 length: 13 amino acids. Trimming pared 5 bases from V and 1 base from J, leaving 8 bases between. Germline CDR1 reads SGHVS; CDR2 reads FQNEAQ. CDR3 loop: CASSPGQNTEAFF. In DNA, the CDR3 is TGTGCCAGCAGCCCCGGACAGAACACTGAAGCTTTCTTT.

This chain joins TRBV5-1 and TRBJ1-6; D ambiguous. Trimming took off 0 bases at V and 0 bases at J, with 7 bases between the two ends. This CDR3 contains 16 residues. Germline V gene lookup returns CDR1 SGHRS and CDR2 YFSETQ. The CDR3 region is CASSLDGSSYNSPLHF. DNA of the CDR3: TGCGCCAGCAGCTTGGATGGGAGCTCCTATAATTCACCCCTCCACTTT.

CDR3 in DNA: TGTGCCTGGAGTGTAGCAGGGCAGGGGAACCCTTTCTTT. It is translated as CAWSVAGQGNPFF. This chain links TRBV30 with TRBJ1-1, with a possible D match to TRBD1 (6 bases). With 0 bases removed from V and 12 bases from J, the gap between germline ends came to 17 bases. Germline assignment: CDR1 GTSNPN and CDR2 SVGIG (reference sequence). The CDR3 extends over 13 amino acids.

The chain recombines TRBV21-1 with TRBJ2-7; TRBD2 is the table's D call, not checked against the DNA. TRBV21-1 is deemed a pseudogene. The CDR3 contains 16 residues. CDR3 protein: CASSKGGSGTPHEQYF. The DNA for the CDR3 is TGTGCCAGCAGCAAAGGAGGTTCGGGTACTCCCCACGAGCAGTACTTC.

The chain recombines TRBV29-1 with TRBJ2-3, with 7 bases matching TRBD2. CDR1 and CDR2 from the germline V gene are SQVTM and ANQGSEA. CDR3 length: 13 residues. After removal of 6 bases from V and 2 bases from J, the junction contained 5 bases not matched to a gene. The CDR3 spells CSVGGGDTDTQYF. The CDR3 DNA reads TGCAGCGTGGGGGGGGGTGACACAGATACGCAGTATTTT.

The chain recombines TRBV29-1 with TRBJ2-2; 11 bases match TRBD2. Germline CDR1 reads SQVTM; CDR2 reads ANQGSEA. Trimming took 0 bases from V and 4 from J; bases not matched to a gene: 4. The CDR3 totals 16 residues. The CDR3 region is CSVEDLSGRGTGELFF. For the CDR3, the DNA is TGCAGCGTTGAAGATCTTAGCGGGAGGGGCACCGGGGAGCTGTTTTTT.

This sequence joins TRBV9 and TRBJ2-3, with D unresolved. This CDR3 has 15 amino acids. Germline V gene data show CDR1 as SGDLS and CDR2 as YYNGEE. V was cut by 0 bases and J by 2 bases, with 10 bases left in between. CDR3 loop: CASSVGPEITDTQYF. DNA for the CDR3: TGTGCCAGCAGCGTAGGGCCGGAGATCACAGATACGCAGTATTTT.

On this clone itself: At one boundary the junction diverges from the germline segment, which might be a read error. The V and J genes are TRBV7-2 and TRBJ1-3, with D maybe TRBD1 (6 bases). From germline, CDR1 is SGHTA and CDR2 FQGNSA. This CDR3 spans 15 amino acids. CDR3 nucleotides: TGTGCCAACAGCTCGGACAGCTACTCTGGAAACACCATATATTTT. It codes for CANSSDSYSGNTIYF.

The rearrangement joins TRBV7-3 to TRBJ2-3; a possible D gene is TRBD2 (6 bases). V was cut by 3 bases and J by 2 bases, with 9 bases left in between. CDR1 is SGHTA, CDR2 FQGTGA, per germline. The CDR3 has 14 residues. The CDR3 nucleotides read TGTGCCAGCAGCTTGGAGCGGGTCACAGATACGCAGTATTTT. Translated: CASSLERVTDTQYF.

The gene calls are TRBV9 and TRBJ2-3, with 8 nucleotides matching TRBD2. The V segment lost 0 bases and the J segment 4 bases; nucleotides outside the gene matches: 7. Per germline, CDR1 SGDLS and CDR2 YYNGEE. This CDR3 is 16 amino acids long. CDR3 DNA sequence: TGTGCCAGCAGCGTAGCCTCCAGCGGGAGCGCAGATACGCAGTATTTT. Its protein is CASSVASSGSADTQYF.

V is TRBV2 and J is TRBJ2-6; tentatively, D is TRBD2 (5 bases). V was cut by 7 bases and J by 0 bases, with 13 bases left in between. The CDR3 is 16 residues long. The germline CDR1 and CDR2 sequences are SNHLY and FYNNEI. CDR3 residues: CASTEGLFSGANVLTF. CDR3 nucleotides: TGTGCCAGCACCGAAGGACTCTTCTCTGGGGCCAACGTCCTGACTTTC. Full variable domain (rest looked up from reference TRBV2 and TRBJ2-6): EPEVTQTPSHQVTQMGQEVILRCVPISNHLYFYWYRQILGQKVEFLVSFYNNEISEKSEIFDDQFSVERPDGSNFTLKIRSTKLEDSAMYFCASTEGLFSGANVLTFGAGSRLTVL.

For the CDR3, the DNA is TGTGCCAGCAGTGAACGGACAGGGCGTCCCGGACCATATGGCTACACCTTC. Protein product: CASSERTGRPGPYGYTF. The gene calls are TRBV6-1 and TRBJ1-2; 8 bases fit TRBD1. CDR3 length: 17 residues. Trimming took 2 bases from V and 5 from J; bases not matched to a gene: 13. Germline CDR1 and CDR2: MNHNS and SASEGT.

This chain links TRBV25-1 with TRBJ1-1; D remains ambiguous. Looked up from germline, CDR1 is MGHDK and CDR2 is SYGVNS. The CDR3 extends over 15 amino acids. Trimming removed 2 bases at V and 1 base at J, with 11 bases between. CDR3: CASSEPEIGNTEAFF. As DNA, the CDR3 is TGTGCCAGCAGTGAACCCGAAATCGGGAACACTGAAGCTTTCTTT.

The CDR3 coding sequence is TGCGCCAGCAGTGACAGTAACTATGGCTACACCTTC. Its translation: CASSDSNYGYTF. The chain links TRBV10-1 to TRBJ1-2; D remains ambiguous. The CDR3 spans 12 residues. CDR1 is WNHNN, CDR2 SYGVQD, per germline (reference sequence). The V and J ends lost 3 bases and 1 base respectively, with 3 bases between them.

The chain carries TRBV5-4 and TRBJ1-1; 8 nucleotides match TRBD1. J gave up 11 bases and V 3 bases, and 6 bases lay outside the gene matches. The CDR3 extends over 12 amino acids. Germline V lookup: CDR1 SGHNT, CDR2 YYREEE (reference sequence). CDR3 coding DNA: TGTGCCAGCAGCTCTTTACAGGGGGGGGCTTTCTTT. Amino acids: CASSSLQGGAFF. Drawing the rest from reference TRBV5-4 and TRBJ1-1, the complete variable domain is ETGVTQSPTHLIKTRGQQVTLRCSSQSGHNTVSWYQQALGQGPQFIFQYYREEENGRGNFPPRFSGLQFPNYSSELNVNALELDDSALYLCASSSLQGGAFFGQGTRLTVV.

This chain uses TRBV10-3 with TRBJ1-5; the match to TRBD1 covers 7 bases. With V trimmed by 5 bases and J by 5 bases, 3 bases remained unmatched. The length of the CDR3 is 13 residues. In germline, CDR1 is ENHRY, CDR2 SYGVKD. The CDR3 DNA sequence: TGTGCCATCAGTACAGGGGCGGATCAGCCCCAGCATTTT. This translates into CAISTGADQPQHF.

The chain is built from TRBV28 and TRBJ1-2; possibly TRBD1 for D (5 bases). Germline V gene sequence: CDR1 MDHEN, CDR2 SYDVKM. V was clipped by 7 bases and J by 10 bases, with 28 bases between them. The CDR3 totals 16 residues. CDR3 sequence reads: CASIDFLPQGGEDYTF. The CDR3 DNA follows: TGTGCCAGCATCGATTTCCTACCTCAGGGAGGCGAGGACTACACCTTC.

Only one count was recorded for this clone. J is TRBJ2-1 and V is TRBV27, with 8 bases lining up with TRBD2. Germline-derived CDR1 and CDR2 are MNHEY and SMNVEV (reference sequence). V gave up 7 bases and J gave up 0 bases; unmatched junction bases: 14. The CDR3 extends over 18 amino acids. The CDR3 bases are TGTGCCAGCACAACTTGGGGAAGCGGGAGAACCTCCTACAATGAGCAGTTCTTC. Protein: CASTTWGSGRTSYNEQFF.

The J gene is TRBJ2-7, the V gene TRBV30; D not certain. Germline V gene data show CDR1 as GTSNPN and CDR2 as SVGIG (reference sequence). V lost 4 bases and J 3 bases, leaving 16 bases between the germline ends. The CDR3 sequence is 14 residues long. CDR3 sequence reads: CAWTRLPDGYEQYF. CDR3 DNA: TGTGCCTGGACCCGACTGCCCGACGGCTACGAGCAGTACTTC.

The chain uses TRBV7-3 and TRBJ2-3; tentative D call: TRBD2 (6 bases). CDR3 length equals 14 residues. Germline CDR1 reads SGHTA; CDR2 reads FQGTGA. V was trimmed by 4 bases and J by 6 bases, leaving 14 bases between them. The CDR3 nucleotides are TGTGCCAGCAGCTCTAGGGACTCTGCGGATACGCAGTATTTT. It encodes CASSSRDSADTQYF.

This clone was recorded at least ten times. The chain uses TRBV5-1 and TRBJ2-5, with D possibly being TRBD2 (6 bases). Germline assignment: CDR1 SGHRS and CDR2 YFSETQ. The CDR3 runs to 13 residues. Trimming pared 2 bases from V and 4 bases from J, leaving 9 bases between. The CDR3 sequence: CASSFGGSETQYF. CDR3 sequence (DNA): TGCGCCAGCAGCTTTGGGGGGTCAGAGACCCAGTACTTC.

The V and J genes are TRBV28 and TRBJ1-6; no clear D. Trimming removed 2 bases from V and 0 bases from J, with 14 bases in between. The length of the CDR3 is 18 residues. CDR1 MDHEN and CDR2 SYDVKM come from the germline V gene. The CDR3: CASSLPGAGSSYNSPLHF. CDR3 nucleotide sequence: TGTGCCAGCAGTTTACCCGGCGCGGGGAGCTCCTATAATTCACCCCTCCACTTT.

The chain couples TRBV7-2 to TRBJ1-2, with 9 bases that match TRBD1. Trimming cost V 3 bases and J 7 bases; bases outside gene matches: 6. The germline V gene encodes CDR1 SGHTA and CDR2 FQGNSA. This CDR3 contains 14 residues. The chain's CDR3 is CASSFGTGWFGYTF. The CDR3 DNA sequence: TGTGCCAGCAGCTTCGGGACAGGGTGGTTTGGCTACACCTTC. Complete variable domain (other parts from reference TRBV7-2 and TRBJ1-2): GAGVSQSPSNKVTEKGKDVELRCDPISGHTALYWYRQSLGQGLEFLIYFQGNSAPDKSGLPSDRFSAERTGGSVSTLTIQRTQQEDSAVYLCASSFGTGWFGYTFGSGTRLTVV.

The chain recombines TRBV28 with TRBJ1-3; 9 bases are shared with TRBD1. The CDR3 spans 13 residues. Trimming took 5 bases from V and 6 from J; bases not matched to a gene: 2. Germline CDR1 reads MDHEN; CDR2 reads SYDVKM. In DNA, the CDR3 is TGTGCCAGCAGTAAACAGGGGGCAAACACCATATATTTT. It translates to CASSKQGANTIYF. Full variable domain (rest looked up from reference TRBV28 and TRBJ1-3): DVKVTQSSRYLVKRTGEKVFLECVQDMDHENMFWYRQDPGLGLRLIYFSYDVKMKEKGDIPEGYSVSREKKERFSLILESASTNQTSMYLCASSKQGANTIYFGEGSWLTVV.

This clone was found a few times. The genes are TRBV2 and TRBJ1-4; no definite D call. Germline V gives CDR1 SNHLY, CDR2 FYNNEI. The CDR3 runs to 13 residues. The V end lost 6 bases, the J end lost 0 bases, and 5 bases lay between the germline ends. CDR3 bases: TGTGCCAGCAGACAGTCAACTAATGAAAAACTGTTTTTT. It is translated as CASRQSTNEKLFF.

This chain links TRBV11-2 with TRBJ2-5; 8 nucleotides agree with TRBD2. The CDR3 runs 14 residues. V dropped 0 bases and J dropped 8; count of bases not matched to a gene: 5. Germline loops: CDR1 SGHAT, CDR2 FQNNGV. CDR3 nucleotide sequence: TGTGCCAGCAGCTTAGAGGCGGGGGGAGGAACCCAGTACTTC. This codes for CASSLEAGGGTQYF. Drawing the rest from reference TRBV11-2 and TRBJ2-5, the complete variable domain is EAGVAQSPRYKIIEKRQSVAFWCNPISGHATLYWYQQILGQGPKLLIQFQNNGVVDDSQLPKDRFSAERLKGVDSTLKIQPAKLEDSAVYLCASSLEAGGGTQYFGPGTRLLVL.

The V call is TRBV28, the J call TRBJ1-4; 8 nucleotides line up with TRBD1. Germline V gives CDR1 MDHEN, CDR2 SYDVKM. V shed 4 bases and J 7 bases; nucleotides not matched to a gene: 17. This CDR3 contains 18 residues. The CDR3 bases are TGTGCCAGCAGTTCCGCCTGGCAGGGGGCTGCCTCGCGTGAAAAACTGTTTTTT. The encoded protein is CASSSAWQGAASREKLFF.